This T cell receptor beta chain was identified in a study of cytomegalovirus exposure and HLA in healthy donors (dated by TCRdb to 2015 to 2018). As for the study more broadly: An earlier analysis of roughly 610 of the donors reported roughly 300 Gb of sequence data and 117 million unique TCR beta sequences obtained from about 200 million T cells. Approximately 330 gigabases of sequencing data and around 85 million unique TCR sequences made up an early release that covered over 550 HLA-typed donors. Among the roughly 400 genotyped donors, under 90% belonged to the genetic ancestry cluster associated with self-reported Caucasian donors. The study aimed to test whether signatures of past pathogen exposure could be identified by cataloging public T cell receptors. The T cell repertoires of around 730 subjects were profiled by immunosequencing and related to cytomegalovirus serostatus. In addition to the first cohort of approximately 670 subjects, a separate validation cohort of over 90 different subjects was used. To predict cytomegalovirus infection status, the study brought together high-throughput TCR immunosequencing, statistical association of individual TCRs with disease status, and machine learning. To study patterns of TCR occurrence, a later analysis re-analyzed previously published TCR beta repertoires from more than 550 donors and added high-resolution HLA genotyping. Rather than drawing on any new phenotypic data, the later analysis identified candidate immune exposures from TCR beta sequences and the way those sequences occurred across donors. To decide whether each TCR beta V gene segment behaved as functional or pseudogenic, an earlier analysis of 587 of the donors relied on high-throughput TCR beta sequencing. Alongside the repertoire data, information on donor age, sex, ethnicity and CMV serostatus was compiled. Genome-wide SNP genotypes for about 65% of the roughly 700 donors were used in a later genetic analysis, which treated that subset as a discovery cohort. All discovery cohort repertoires had been generated using a single sequencing platform. Both class I and class II loci were covered by HLA typing, at four-digit resolution. Typing coverage varied by locus: about 629-640 donors for A, B, C, DRB1 and DQB1; roughly 510 for DQA1; around 570 for DPA1; around 450 for DPB1. Because of strong linkage in the cohort, roughly five DR-DQ haplotypes were treated as single units for association and clustering. Among about 370 genotyped donors of the cohort, an average of roughly 230,000 unique TCR beta nucleotide sequences was sequenced per donor, of which 15% to 20% were non-productive. What the research found in general, with its limitations: Most TCR sequences were seen in very few donors, while some public TCRs were found in many individuals. The classifier was reported to diagnose cytomegalovirus status with high specificity and sensitivity in both the original and validation cohorts. In a later analysis, 15,000 to 20,000 TCR beta sequences were associated with specific HLA alleles at a false discovery rate of 0.05. A later genetic analysis associated a missense DCLRE1C variant with V-gene and J-gene trimming of TCR beta chains, and an independent cohort replicated the association. In a later genetic analysis, fewer N-insertions in productive TCRs were reported among donors in an Asian-associated ancestry cluster than the roughly 700-donor mean. In a later analysis, the rate of TCR association differed among HLA loci, with DRB1 alleles having the most associated TCRs and HLA-C alleles having the fewest. According to a later analysis, most CMV-associated TCR beta chains appeared to be HLA-restricted, and the HLA associations seemed to be driven largely by CMV exposure. A group of highly shared sequence variants was considered likely to be a technical artifact of the sequencing pipeline. The only immune exposure information available for the cohort was CMV serostatus. Presence/absence analyses assumed roughly uniform sequencing depth across donors, an assumption that may not hold. Because some donors lacked HLA typing at each locus, the association tests relied only on the typed subset. The study listed approximately 160 TCR beta chains as associated with cytomegalovirus. Broadly in line with IMGT annotations, most TCR beta V segments showed up in productive rearrangements about 90% or about 30% of the time in an earlier analysis of some 590 of the donors. About 17 rarely observed V segments, including chromosome 9 orphons, were excluded from the earlier analysis of about 500 of the donors because counts were too low. A later analysis reported that several top co-occurrence clusters appeared linked to parvovirus B19, influenza, CMV and Epstein-Barr virus. A further reported finding was that TCR beta sequences accurately predicted the HLA-A and HLA-B alleles for most subjects in the first cohort. The authors suggested that the approach could potentially be extended to other disease states and immunological phenotypes. Compared with equally common non-associated chains, HLA-associated TCR beta chains in a later analysis were more clonally expanded and had lower generation probabilities. When HLA alleles, especially DR and DQ, strongly co-occurred, attributing TCR associations to individual alleles was difficult. The cohort was sequenced for TCR beta chains only, and without alpha or paired-chain data the features that could be detected were limited. Linkage disequilibrium might explain the correlated functional status among segregating V segments, but an unknown experimental factor could not be excluded. Three of the identified cytomegalovirus-associated TCR beta chains were confirmed in vitro to be specific for cytomegalovirus antigens.

A word on this clone: Its antigen is still unknown. The input lacks base qualities; no much larger clone sits a single base away.

The library was produced with the immunoSEQ multiplex PCR assay. A mixture of 60 forward primers for TCR Vbeta segments and 13 reverse primers for TCR Jbeta segments was used in the multiplex PCR. Amplification of the CDR3 region of rearranged TCR beta genes was performed with a multiplex PCR assay on genomic DNA. On the Illumina HiSeq System, the amplified TCR beta libraries were sequenced as 87-base-pair reads. Turning to the authors' computational methods: Across the 700 or so repertoires, a later analysis counted tens of millions of unique TCR beta chains, roughly 11 million of which were shared by at least two donors. To remove PCR and sequencing errors, raw reads were error-corrected and collapsed into unique sequences using a nearest-neighbor algorithm that merged closely related sequences. Alignment of CDR3 sequences to IMGT reference sequences was used to assign V, D and J gene segments. Each retained sequence needed at least a six-nucleotide match to both a V gene segment and a J gene segment. A rearrangement counted as productive if the CDR3 had no stop codons and remained in frame with V and J, and every other rearrangement counted as non-productive. CDR3 was defined by IMGT convention, running from the second conserved V-encoded cysteine to the conserved J-encoded phenylalanine. Sequences without an unambiguous match to a single V gene segment were excluded from the earlier analysis of over 500 of the donors. An earlier analysis of several hundred of the donors called V segments functional above 56.7% productive rearrangements and segregating when the between-donor standard deviation exceeded 5%. A statistical classification framework was developed to diagnose cytomegalovirus status using the catalog of TCR beta chain sequences. In a later analysis, TCR nucleotide sequences were compared against IMGT/GENE-DB human TR gene sequences so that V and J genes could be assigned. The TCRdist pipeline was used in a later analysis to assign CDR3 sequences and most-parsimonious VDJ recombination scenarios. In a later analysis, each TCR beta chain was defined by its CDR3 amino acid sequence together with its V-gene family, and reads lacking a unique V-gene family were excluded. To address suspected cross-contamination and a sequencing artifact, a later analysis removed roughly 580 highly shared, low-generation-probability nucleotide sequences. For each public chain, a later analysis derived a clonal expansion index from normalized ranks of inferred template counts within each repertoire. A later analysis computed generation probabilities with a VDJ recombination model fitted to out-of-frame rearrangements, and checked the results against IGoR. In a later analysis, hypergeometric tests were used to score TCR-TCR, TCR-HLA and TCR-CMV co-occurrence, with a repertoire-size bias correction applied to TCR pairs. False discovery rates were estimated in a later analysis by permuting HLA or CMV assignments 20 times. A later analysis grouped co-occurring TCRs with DBSCAN, adding TCRdist sequence similarity when clustering within HLA-allele-positive subsets. Co-occurrence clustering excluded repertoires with fewer than 30,000 or more than 120,000 public chains, plus five with anomalous nucleotide sharing. TCRdb limited this immuneACCESS table to in-frame rearrangements with V and J called. A share of clones is missing; checked studies link under half to unresolved V genes, and the rest is unexplained. Clone size and V and J calls were adopted from that table, with D and trimming inferred from the DNA. This sample has around 100,000 clones in its table, and around 60% of those were observed once. The ten largest clones capture around 3.3% of the sample.

The cohort consisted of 600 to 700 healthy bone marrow donors. At the time of sampling, all cohort members were nominally healthy, though unrecorded immune exposures were likely present. The donor was CMV seronegative and belonged to the group of 352 seronegative cohort members. A peripheral blood sample was provided by each donor, and peripheral blood mononuclear cells were used for TCR beta sequencing. Genomic DNA was extracted from the blood cell samples with the Qiagen DNeasy Blood Extraction Kit. This receptor was identified in a woman between 45 and 65 years old in good health and CMV-seronegative. The sample consisted of PBMCs.

The CDR3 in this case is CASSLPGTSGLAQYF. The DNA is as follows: TGTGCCAGCAGCTTACCCGGGACTAGCGGGTTGGCCCAGTACTTC. Recombination joined TRBV5-4 with TRBJ2-5, and 12 bases in between align with TRBD2. CDR1 SGHNT and CDR2 YYREEE are derived from the germline V gene (reference sequence). Trimming takes 2 bases off V and 9 bases off J; junction bases not matched to a gene: 8. From the cysteine up to the phenylalanine, the CDR3 has a length of 15 residues. The retained sequence is limited to the CDR3, 45 bases, with the frame set at the first base.